The entry below gives a single TCR beta chain sequence along with its context. Its antigen is as yet unknown. The data originate from a study of CD8 T cells in ankylosing spondylitis. Study observations and caveats: Reactive arthritis synovial fluid and blood previously showed some of these motif variants. As for the disease-linked clones, they showed a CD8+ phenotype and occurred at relatively low frequencies in peripheral blood.

One entry per CDR3 protein, called by TCRdb with MiXCR from the 5' RACE reads. The table shows 150,000 or so distinct CDR3 sequences, with 30% to 35% occurring only once. The V gene's germline CDR1 is SQVTM and CDR2 ANQGSEA. The CDR3 is 11 amino acids. V lost 6 bases, J lost 4 bases, and 9 bases lay in between. This TCR derives from a male donor with ankylosing spondylitis. Sequencing input: synovial fluid, either unsorted or a sorted T cell fraction (not recorded which). The chain has TRBV29-1 and TRBJ1-2; D is undetermined. Here the CDR3 DNA reads TGCAGCGTAGCCGATACCTATGGCTACACCTTC. It encodes CSVADTYGYTF.